The source of this TCR beta chain is a study of T-cell reconstitution after alpha-beta-depleted transplantation in children (dated by TCRdb to about 2016). Concerning the study at large: Using TCR repertoire profiling, the study quantitatively followed how T-cell immune reconstitution unfolded in children after TCRalphabeta/CD19-depleted allogeneic hematopoietic cell transplantation.

The CDR3, from cysteine to phenylalanine, totals 13 residues. Only the CDR3 DNA is retained, 39 bases long and in frame from the first base. A distance of 12 bases separates the germline ends of V and J, which lose 5 bases and 8 bases respectively. Based on the germline V gene, the CDR1 and CDR2 sequences are SGHTA and FQGNSA. At least ten counts were recorded for this clonotype. Its specific antigen is unknown. Qualities for individual bases were not recorded, and no much larger clone is one base off. Library preparation used PCR. The listed sequencing device is Illumina HiSeq 2500. TCR library preparation used molecular barcoding, with unique molecular identifiers applied to normalize quantification of the TCRbeta repertoire. TCRdb handled the public reads itself, with Q25 trimming in fastp and clone calling in MiXCR, and kept productive beta chains. All rows with the same CDR3 protein become a single entry with the most common DNA and genes. The sample table holds 250,000 to 300,000 distinct CDR3 sequences, of which 9.9% were seen once. The ten largest make up 9.5% to 13% of the sample.

The TCR was taken from a human donor who donated a stem cell graft to a child with SCID. The receptor chain draws on TRBV7-2 and TRBJ1-4; no confident D gene assignment can be made. The material was PBMCs from the stem cell graft donor, obtained from the stem cell graft. In nucleotide form, the sequence is TGTGCCAGCAGCATTAGGGCTGGAGAAAAACTGTTTTTT. This translates into CASSIRAGEKLFF.